The text below deals with one T cell receptor (beta chain). This CDR3 has 16 amino acids. Germline V CDR1 and CDR2: MNHNS, SASEGT. The ends were cut back, 2 bases at V and 2 bases at J, with 16 bases in the middle. The data derive from a study of blood T cell repertoires in COVID-19. Assay used: immunoSEQ multiplex PCR; TCRdb lists only in-frame clones, some missing. The sample yields over 65,000 clones, around 87% seen once. The sequenced sample was peripheral blood. The V gene is TRBV6-1, the J gene TRBJ2-7; TRBD1 is a possible D gene (6 bases). The sequence was obtained from a woman aged 60-70 years with acute or convalescent COVID-19. The CDR3 region is CASSEQTEGQTYEQYV. The CDR3 coding sequence is TGTGCCAGCAGTGAACAGACAGAGGGACAAACCTACGAGCAGTACGTC.